This TCR beta chain was obtained from a study of shared clonotypes between healthy human individuals. Across the study: There were three CD4 naive, three CD4 memory, two CD8 naive and one CD8 memory plates per donor. Findings and limits, study-wide: Sharing across several donors was seen in 5% to 5.5% of naive CD4 clonotypes.

As concerns this clone: The antigen remains undetermined.

Trimming cost V 1 base and J 5 bases, with 8 bases left between them. The CDR3 covers 13 residues. Per germline, CDR1 SGHAT and CDR2 FQNNGV. Some clones are missing from TCRdb's copy, which holds only in-frame ones; the method was immunoSEQ multiplex PCR. The profile covers about 1.5 million clones, with 95% to 99% appearing a single time and 0.45% taken by the ten largest. The chain recombines TRBV11-2 with TRBJ1-2; D remains ambiguous. The receptor was derived from a man aged 25-45 years in good health. Sequencing was done on a sample of naive CD4+ T cells sorted from blood. The subset here: CD45RA+ positively selected. As DNA, the CDR3 is TGTGCCAGCAGCTTAGGGTCTTCGTATGGCTACACCTTC. Its protein product is CASSLGSSYGYTF.